These 24 T cell receptor beta chains were all obtained from the same sample, sequenced in a study of T cells after posttransplantation cyclophosphamide. The method was immunoSEQ multiplex PCR; TCRdb's version includes in-frame clones alone and lacks a portion of them. The specimen gives about 26,000 clones without singletons; the ten biggest hold over 1.3%. The sequenced sample consisted of PBMCs. The receptor set was obtained from a man in his forties or fifties in good health, CMV-negative, and a related stem cell transplant donor.

This clone has at least ten counts. The rearrangement joins TRBV4-2 to TRBJ1-1, with D perhaps matching TRBD1 (5 bases). In germline, CDR1 is LGHNA, CDR2 YNFKEQ. V gave up 1 base and J gave up 1 base, with 10 bases separating them. The CDR3 runs to 15 residues. The CDR3 DNA follows: TGTGCCAGCAGCCAAGGGGGACTCACGAACACTGAAGCTTTCTTT. It translates to CASSQGGLTNTEAFF.

The V and J genes are TRBV11-2 and TRBJ2-5; no firm D call. The better agreement between TRBJ2-7 and the DNA end casts doubt on the J call. The CDR3 runs to 14 residues. Germline loops: CDR1 SGHAT, CDR2 FQNNGV. CDR3 region: CASSLGLDAYEQYF. The CDR3 DNA reads TGTGCCAGCAGCTTAGGACTCGACGCCTACGAGCAGTACTTC.

This clone showed up many times. This chain uses TRBV6-1 with TRBJ2-1; 8 bases match TRBD2. The CDR3 totals 12 residues. CDR1 is MNHNS and CDR2 is SASEGT in the germline V gene. The V gene end was trimmed by 2 bases and the J gene end by 11 bases; junction bases not matched to a gene: 2. CDR3 in amino acids: CASSELAGQQFF. CDR3 in DNA: TGTGCCAGCAGTGAACTAGCGGGCCAGCAGTTCTTC.

This clone was seen ten or more times. V is TRBV7-9 and J is TRBJ2-6, with D perhaps TRBD1 (6 bases). V was trimmed by 2 bases and J by 2 bases, leaving 10 bases between them. From germline, CDR1 is SEHNR and CDR2 FQNEAQ (reference sequence). The CDR3 runs to 16 residues. The CDR3 is CASSLRGGTGANVLTF. CDR3 bases: TGTGCCAGCAGCTTAAGAGGGGGAACTGGGGCCAACGTCCTGACTTTC.

This clone was detected ten times or more. This chain uses TRBV10-2 with TRBJ2-7; TRBD2 aligns across 7 bases. CDR1 and CDR2 from the germline V gene are WSHSY and SAAADI. V shed 5 bases, J shed 2 bases, and the junction held 6 bases outside the gene matches. This CDR3 spans 14 amino acids. The CDR3 reads CASSSPLAAYEQYF. DNA for the CDR3: TGCGCCAGCAGTTCGCCCCTAGCGGCCTACGAGCAGTACTTC.

This clone was seen many times. The rearrangement uses TRBV6-6 and TRBJ2-1; TRBD2 might be the D (5 bases). The germline V gene encodes CDR1 MNHNY and CDR2 SVGAGI (reference sequence). This CDR3 comprises 12 residues. V was pared by 7 bases and J by 1 base, with 5 bases between. CDR3 loop: CASTGSYNEQFF. DNA of the CDR3: TGTGCCAGCACGGGATCCTACAATGAGCAGTTCTTC.

This clone was seen repeatedly, ten times or more. The rearrangement uses TRBV13 and TRBJ1-2, with D perhaps TRBD1 (5 bases). Trimming took 3 bases from V and 4 from J, leaving 12 bases between them. Germline CDR1 reads PRHDT; CDR2 reads FYEKMQ (reference sequence). The length of the CDR3 is 14 residues. DNA for the CDR3: TGTGCCAGCAGCTTGGTCCAGGGTGGCTATGGCTACACCTTC. Amino acid sequence: CASSLVQGGYGYTF. The full variable domain, with the rest looked up from reference TRBV13 and TRBJ1-2, is AAGVIQSPRHLIKEKRETATLKCYPIPRHDTVYWYQQGPGQDPQFLISFYEKMQSDKGSIPDRFSAQQFSDYHSELNMSSLELGDSALYFCASSLVQGGYGYTFGSGTRLTVV.

This clone was counted at least ten times. The V gene is TRBV30, the J gene TRBJ1-1, with D uncertain. V lost 6 bases to trimming and J lost 0 bases, with 8 bases between them. Germline V CDR1 and CDR2: GTSNPN, SVGIG (reference sequence). The CDR3 runs to 12 residues. The CDR3 loop reads CACTDLNTEAFF. Written as DNA, the CDR3 is TGTGCCTGTACAGACCTGAACACTGAAGCTTTCTTT.

This clone was observed many times. The chain has TRBV7-3 and TRBJ2-5, with D possibly TRBD1 on 6 matching bases. Germline V lookup: CDR1 SGHTA, CDR2 FQGTGA. V lost 1 base and J 7 bases, leaving 13 bases between the germline ends. The CDR3 sequence is 14 residues long. The CDR3 DNA follows: TGTGCCAGCAGCTTAATCAGGGGTGGTGGGACCCAGTACTTC. Translated, it gives CASSLIRGGGTQYF.

This clone has ten or more counts. The chain links TRBV6-1 to TRBJ1-6; 7 bases match TRBD1. Germline CDR1 is MNHNS and CDR2 is SASEGT. V was pared by 7 bases and J by 8 bases, with 8 bases of the junction left unmatched. The CDR3 is 14 amino acids. CDR3 sequence: CASIRTGVDSPLHF. The CDR3 DNA is TGTGCCAGCATTAGAACAGGGGTCGATTCACCCCTCCACTTT.

This clone has at least ten counts. V usage is TRBV12-5 and J usage is TRBJ1-6, with 7 bases lining up with TRBD1. V lost 4 bases and J lost 0; bases outside the gene matches: 12. This CDR3 is 19 amino acids long. Germline V CDR1 and CDR2: LGHNT, FRNRAP. Here the CDR3 reads CASGSIRDSKSSYNSPLHF. The CDR3, as DNA: TGTGCTAGTGGTTCCATTCGGGACAGCAAGAGCTCCTATAATTCACCCCTCCACTTT.

In this sample, this clone turned up many times. The gene calls are TRBV29-1 and TRBJ2-3; the D gene is possibly TRBD2 (6 bases). Trimming left V 4 bases short and J 3 bases short, with 11 bases between. This CDR3 comprises 13 residues. From germline, CDR1 is SQVTM and CDR2 ANQGSEA. In DNA, the CDR3 is TGCAGCGTTGGGCCTAGCGAGACAGATACGCAGTATTTT. Translated, it gives CSVGPSETDTQYF.

Ten or more counts support this clone. The chain employs TRBV14 and TRBJ1-2; D uncertain. CDR3 length equals 16 residues. Germline V gives CDR1 SGHDN, CDR2 FVKESK. The V end lost 0 bases, the J end lost 4 bases, and 15 bases lay between the germline ends. The CDR3 protein is CASSQDMMGSFYGYTF. The CDR3 DNA is TGTGCCAGCAGCCAAGATATGATGGGGAGCTTCTATGGCTACACCTTC.

This clone showed up many times. The chain links TRBV9 to TRBJ2-7, with a weak D call TRBD2 (6 bases). Trimming took 4 bases from V and 2 from J, leaving 16 bases between them. Germline V gives CDR1 SGDLS, CDR2 YYNGEE. This CDR3 is 15 amino acids long. The CDR3 is CASSSRDSKTYEQYF. CDR3 coding DNA: TGTGCCAGCAGCTCCCGGGACTCAAAAACCTACGAGCAGTACTTC.

This clone showed up many times. The sample carries other DNA sequences with the same CDR3. The CDR3, as DNA: TGTGCCACCAGCAGATTCCACAGATCATACGGCTACACCTTC. Its protein product is CATSRFHRSYGYTF. This chain joins TRBV15 and TRBJ1-2; D gene uncertain. Trimming stripped 2 bases from V and 8 bases from J, with 15 bases between. This CDR3 contains 14 residues. The V gene's germline CDR1 is LNHNV and CDR2 YYDKDF (reference sequence).

The table lists this clone with many counts. The chain has TRBV5-1 and TRBJ2-3; D gene uncertain. This CDR3 has 13 amino acids. Germline V gene data show CDR1 as SGHRS and CDR2 as YFSETQ. V was trimmed by 2 bases and J by 4 bases, leaving 8 bases between them. The CDR3 sequence: CASSFPEADTQYF. DNA for the CDR3: TGCGCCAGCAGCTTCCCCGAGGCAGATACGCAGTATTTT.

This clone was seen at least ten times. The rearrangement links TRBV18 to TRBJ2-7; a possible D gene is TRBD1 (5 bases). V was clipped by 6 bases and J by 6 bases, with 15 bases between them. The CDR3 is 13 residues long. Germline V gives CDR1 KGHSH, CDR2 LQKENI. The CDR3 DNA reads TGTGCCAGCTCGGACGGTACAGGATTCGAGCAGTACTTC. This translates into CASSDGTGFEQYF.

This clone was recorded many times. J is TRBJ1-1 and V is TRBV27; D is ambiguous. The V gene's germline CDR1 is MNHEY and CDR2 SMNVEV (reference sequence). Trimming took 3 bases from V and 5 from J, leaving 13 bases between them. The CDR3 length is 14 residues. The chain's CDR3 is CASSFGEARTEAFF. The CDR3 bases are TGTGCCAGCAGTTTCGGGGAGGCGAGGACTGAAGCTTTCTTT.

The sample holds a few counts of this clone. The chain employs TRBV4-1 and TRBJ2-5; a possible D gene is TRBD2 (6 bases). With the DNA end fitting TRBJ2-7 better, the J assignment may be wrong. Per germline, CDR1 MGHRA and CDR2 YSYEKL. This CDR3 has 16 residues. CDR3 bases: TGCGCCAGCAGCCAACGAGAGCGGGCTAGCTCCTACGAGCAGTACTTC. The encoded protein is CASSQRERASSYEQYF.

This clone showed up just a few times. CDR3 region: CASSETVRSYEQYF. The CDR3 DNA reads TGTGCCAGCAGTGAAACGGTCCGATCCTACGAGCAGTACTTC. The chain employs TRBV6-5 and TRBJ2-7; D uncertain. The CDR3 spans 14 residues. CDR1 MNHEY and CDR2 SVGAGI come from the germline V gene. V was shortened by 5 bases and J by 1 base, with 12 bases between the two germline ends.

This clone was counted at least ten times. The chain has TRBV11-2 and TRBJ2-1; TRBD2 matches 12 bases. V dropped 2 bases and J dropped 7; count of bases not matched to a gene: 12. Germline-derived CDR1 and CDR2 are SGHAT and FQNNGV. This CDR3 comprises 18 residues. The CDR3 spells CASSLRNRASGRGNEQFF. CDR3 coding DNA: TGTGCCAGCAGCTTACGTAACAGAGCTAGCGGGAGGGGGAATGAGCAGTTCTTC.

This clone came up many times. This sequence joins TRBV2 and TRBJ2-1, with 16 bases aligning to TRBD2. V dropped 9 bases and J dropped 7; count of bases not matched to a gene: 6. CDR3 length: 15 residues. Germline V gives CDR1 SNHLY, CDR2 FYNNEI. CDR3: CASGTSGRAGNEQFF. The CDR3 DNA sequence: TGTGCCAGTGGGACTAGCGGGAGGGCTGGAAATGAGCAGTTCTTC.

This clone was recorded many times. This chain uses TRBV19 with TRBJ1-2; 9 bases are shared with TRBD1. The CDR3 runs to 15 residues. CDR1 and CDR2 (germline): LNHDA, SQIVND (reference sequence). The trim removed 3 bases at V and 4 bases at J, leaving 6 bases unmatched. CDR3 nucleotides: TGTGCCAGTAGTATTGGGGACAGGGAAGTCTATGGCTACACCTTC. It specifies CASSIGDREVYGYTF.

Many counts were recorded for this clone. Its ends do not fully match the called genes, so a read error is possible. The J gene is TRBJ1-4, the V gene TRBV7-7, with 8 nucleotides matching TRBD1. Germline CDR1 and CDR2: SSHAT and FNYEAQ (reference sequence). The CDR3 runs to 13 residues. CDR3 coding DNA: TGTGCTAGCAGTAAAGACAGGGGAGGAAAACTGTTTTTT. Amino acids: CASSKDRGGKLFF.